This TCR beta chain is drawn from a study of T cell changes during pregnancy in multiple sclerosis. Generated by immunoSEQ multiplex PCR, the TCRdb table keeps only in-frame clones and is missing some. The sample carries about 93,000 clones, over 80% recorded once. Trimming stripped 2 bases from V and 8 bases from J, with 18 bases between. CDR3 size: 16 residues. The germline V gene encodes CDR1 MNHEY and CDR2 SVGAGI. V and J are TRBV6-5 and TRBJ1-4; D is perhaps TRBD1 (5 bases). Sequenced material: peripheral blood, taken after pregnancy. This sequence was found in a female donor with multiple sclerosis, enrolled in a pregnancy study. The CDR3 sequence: CASSYGAPGINEKLFF. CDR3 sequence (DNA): TGTGCCAGCAGTTACGGGGCCCCAGGGATTAACGAAAAACTGTTTTTT.